Below are 22 T cell receptor beta chains sequenced from a single sample in a study of immune evolution from preneoplasia to lung adenocarcinoma. Sequenced by immunoSEQ multiplex PCR; TCRdb stores in-frame clones only, minus some. The sample contains several thousand clones, approximately 83% of which appear only once. The sequenced sample was FFPE normal lung tissue adjacent to the tumor. The receptors come from a person between 50 and 69 years old with lung adenocarcinoma.

This clone appeared once. The DNA of the CDR3 is TGCGCCAGCAGCTTGAATAGCGGGGGGGCGCACGAGACCCAGTACTTC. Residues: CASSLNSGGAHETQYF. The rearrangement links TRBV5-1 to TRBJ2-5; 11 bases fit TRBD2. The V gene end was trimmed by 1 base and the J gene end by 5 bases; junction bases not matched to a gene: 7. Germline loops: CDR1 SGHRS, CDR2 YFSETQ. The CDR3 extends over 16 amino acids.

This chain links TRBV6-1 with TRBJ2-1; perhaps TRBD1 as D (5 bases). Germline V gives CDR1 MNHNS, CDR2 SASEGT. This CDR3 has 15 amino acids. Trimming removed 0 bases at V and 4 bases at J, with 10 bases between. For the CDR3, the DNA is TGTGCCAGCAGTGAAGCGGGGCTAGTATACAATGAGCAGTTCTTC. This encodes CASSEAGLVYNEQFF.

CDR3 coding DNA: TGTGCCAGCTCACCGGGTCTGGGCTCTGAAAAACTGTTTTTT. Translated: CASSPGLGSEKLFF. The V and J genes are TRBV18 and TRBJ1-4; no reliable D call. This CDR3 comprises 14 residues. V was shortened by 3 bases and J by 7 bases, with 12 bases between the two germline ends. Germline V gene data show CDR1 as KGHSH and CDR2 as LQKENI.

The chain is built from TRBV10-3 and TRBJ1-2, with 7 positions matching TRBD1. V was pared by 2 bases and J by 6 bases, with 3 bases of the junction left unmatched. The germline V gene encodes CDR1 ENHRY and CDR2 SYGVKD. The CDR3 is 13 amino acids. The CDR3 reads CAISEVRGDGYTF. DNA of the CDR3: TGTGCCATCAGTGAGGTCAGGGGGGATGGCTACACCTTC.

The J gene is TRBJ2-7, the V gene TRBV29-1, with 7 nucleotides matching TRBD1. The germline V gene has CDR1 SQVTM and CDR2 ANQGSEA. The CDR3 extends over 13 amino acids. V was clipped by 7 bases and J by 3 bases; unmatched bases: 9. DNA of the CDR3: TGCAGCGGTGCCTTCCGACAGGGCTACGAGCAGTACTTC. Translation: CSGAFRQGYEQYF.

V usage is TRBV30 and J usage is TRBJ1-2; the D is unclear. This CDR3 is built from 14 residues. V gave up 3 bases and J gave up 2 bases, with 13 bases separating them. The V gene's germline CDR1 is GTSNPN and CDR2 SVGIG (reference sequence). The CDR3 DNA reads TGTGCCTGGAGCCCCCCAGGTTTGAACTATGGCTACACCTTC. Translation: CAWSPPGLNYGYTF. Together with reference TRBV30 and TRBJ1-2, the CDR3 gives the full variable domain: SQTIHQWPATLVQPVGSPLSLECTVEGTSNPNLYWYRQAAGRGLQLLFYSVGIGQISSEVPQNLSASRPQDRQFILSSKKLLLSDSGFYLCAWSPPGLNYGYTFGSGTRLTVV.

The J gene is TRBJ2-1, the V gene TRBV28; the D gene is possibly TRBD2 (6 bases). The CDR3 length is 15 residues. V was cut by 4 bases and J by 5 bases, with 15 bases left in between. Looked up from germline, CDR1 is MDHEN and CDR2 is SYDVKM. CDR3 sequence reads: CASSSPRGRNNEQFF. CDR3 nucleotide sequence: TGTGCCAGCAGTTCCCCTCGGGGGAGAAACAATGAGCAGTTCTTC.

This rearrangement joins TRBV11-2 to TRBJ2-1; 9 bases line up with TRBD2. Trimming at V came to 8 bases and at J to 4 bases, leaving 15 bases not matched to a gene. The germline CDR1 and CDR2 sequences are SGHAT and FQNNGV. This CDR3 is 17 amino acids long. The CDR3 reads CASGDTGLASSYNEQFF. CDR3 DNA: TGTGCCAGCGGCGATACGGGACTAGCTTCTTCATACAATGAGCAGTTCTTC.

This chain links TRBV7-2 with TRBJ2-1; tentative D call: TRBD2 (6 bases). Germline V gene sequence: CDR1 SGHTA, CDR2 FQGNSA. The V end was cut by 5 bases, the J end by 10 bases, with 18 bases between. The length of the CDR3 is 14 residues. The CDR3 nucleotides read TGTGCCAGCAGCCCACAATTTCTAGCGCCCGAGCAGTTCTTC. Amino acid sequence: CASSPQFLAPEQFF.

The CDR3 region has the DNA TGTGCCAGCAGTGCAGTATCCGACGGCGAAAAACTGTTTTTT. This translates into CASSAVSDGEKLFF. The J gene is TRBJ1-4, the V gene TRBV25-1; D is undetermined. Germline lookup yields CDR1 MGHDK and CDR2 SYGVNS. The germline V and J ends were trimmed by 4 bases and 8 bases, with 14 bases remaining between them. The CDR3 is 14 amino acids.

The chain recombines TRBV5-1 with TRBJ1-5, with D possibly matching TRBD1 (5 bases). Trimming removed 5 bases from V and 12 bases from J, with 18 bases in between. Germline V gene data show CDR1 as SGHRS and CDR2 as YFSETQ. This CDR3 is built from 13 residues. The CDR3 reads CASRPDTSQFQHF. The DNA of the CDR3 is TGCGCCAGCAGACCGGACACAAGCCAGTTCCAGCATTTT.

The V call is TRBV10-3, the J call TRBJ2-1; 12 nucleotides agree with TRBD2. The CDR3 covers 14 residues. Per the germline V gene, CDR1 is ENHRY and CDR2 is SYGVKD. J lost 8 bases, V lost 8 bases, and 7 bases had no gene match. The CDR3 here is CAIQRTSGTHEQFF. DNA of the CDR3: TGTGCCATCCAGAGGACTAGCGGGACCCATGAGCAGTTCTTC.

This chain joins TRBV11-3 and TRBJ2-1, with a tentative D call TRBD1 (6 bases). CDR1 is SGHNT and CDR2 is YENEEA in the germline V gene. The CDR3 loop spans 15 amino acids. Trimming stripped 1 base from V and 3 bases from J, with 10 bases between. For the CDR3, the DNA is TGTGCCAGCAGCTTAGGTCAGGGGAGCTACAATGAGCAGTTCTTC. Translating gives CASSLGQGSYNEQFF.

The chain recombines TRBV29-1 with TRBJ1-1, with D maybe TRBD1 (5 bases). From germline, CDR1 is SQVTM and CDR2 ANQGSEA. V dropped 6 bases and J dropped 6 bases, with 11 bases sitting between them. This CDR3 has 11 residues. The CDR3 region has the DNA TGCAGCGTCGCTCTGGGACCTGAAGCTTTCTTT. Translating it yields CSVALGPEAFF.

Regarding this clone: Other DNA sequences in the sample encode the same CDR3. V is TRBV29-1 and J is TRBJ2-1; no reliable D call. The germline V gene has CDR1 SQVTM and CDR2 ANQGSEA. The length of the CDR3 is 11 residues. V dropped 1 base and J dropped 4 bases, with 2 bases sitting between them. CDR3 amino acids: CSVEVYNEQFF. The DNA for the CDR3 is TGCAGCGTTGAAGTTTACAATGAGCAGTTCTTC.

V is TRBV7-8 and J is TRBJ1-1; D might be TRBD1 (5 bases). The CDR3 consists of 15 residues. Germline CDR1 is SGHVS and CDR2 is FQNEAQ. V gave up 1 base and J gave up 2 bases, with 11 bases separating them. CDR3 amino acids: CASSLGGADNTEAFF. CDR3 coding DNA: TGTGCCAGCAGCTTAGGAGGGGCAGATAACACTGAAGCTTTCTTT.

As to this clone: The sample has other DNA sequences that encode this CDR3 too. The chain has TRBV5-4 and TRBJ2-1; 8 positions agree with TRBD1. The V gene end was trimmed by 4 bases and the J gene end by 8 bases; junction bases not matched to a gene: 8. CDR3 length: 14 residues. Germline assignment: CDR1 SGHNT and CDR2 YYREEE (reference sequence). This chain's CDR3 is CASSPGQGLYEQFF. CDR3 in DNA: TGTGCCAGCAGCCCCGGACAGGGTCTTTATGAGCAGTTCTTC.

The chain links TRBV7-3 to TRBJ2-2; 11 bases map to TRBD1. Germline V gene sequence: CDR1 SGHTA, CDR2 FQGTGA. This CDR3 spans 16 amino acids. With V trimmed by 5 bases and J by 7 bases, 9 bases remained unmatched. The CDR3 DNA reads as TGTGCCAGCAGCGGGGACAGGGGGACTAAAGGCGGGGAGCTGTTTTTT. Protein sequence: CASSGDRGTKGGELFF.

The J gene is TRBJ1-1, the V gene TRBV19; no clear D. The germline V gene has CDR1 LNHDA and CDR2 SQIVND (reference sequence). V was shortened by 4 bases and J by 1 base, with 7 bases between the two germline ends. This CDR3 region has 13 residues. The DNA for the CDR3 is TGTGCCAGTAGTAAAGCCGAGAACACTGAAGCTTTCTTT. Translation: CASSKAENTEAFF.

Points on this clone: Other DNA sequences from this sample encode an identical CDR3 as well. CDR3 protein: CASSQAWGTNEKLFF. The CDR3 DNA reads TGTGCCAGCAGCCAAGCCTGGGGAACTAATGAAAAACTGTTTTTT. This chain uses TRBV4-2 with TRBJ1-4; no firm D call. V was cut by 1 base and J by 1 base, with 7 bases left in between. This CDR3 comprises 15 residues. The germline V gene encodes CDR1 LGHNA and CDR2 YNFKEQ.

The chain uses TRBV7-2 and TRBJ2-5; 7 nucleotides match TRBD2. There are 16 residues in the CDR3. Trimming took 2 bases from V and 2 from J; bases not matched to a gene: 8. Germline CDR1 is SGHTA and CDR2 is FQGNSA. The CDR3 loop is CASSLTGGAPQETQYF. The CDR3 DNA reads TGTGCCAGCAGCTTAACGGGAGGTGCCCCACAAGAGACCCAGTACTTC.

The count of this clone is one. The chain carries TRBV7-2 and TRBJ1-1; D uncertain. Trimming took 5 bases from V and 6 from J, leaving 10 bases between them. The germline V gene encodes CDR1 SGHTA and CDR2 FQGNSA. This CDR3 comprises 12 residues. For the CDR3, the DNA is TGTGCCAGCAGCGAGTACCTCTCTGAAGCTTTCTTT. Its protein product is CASSEYLSEAFF.